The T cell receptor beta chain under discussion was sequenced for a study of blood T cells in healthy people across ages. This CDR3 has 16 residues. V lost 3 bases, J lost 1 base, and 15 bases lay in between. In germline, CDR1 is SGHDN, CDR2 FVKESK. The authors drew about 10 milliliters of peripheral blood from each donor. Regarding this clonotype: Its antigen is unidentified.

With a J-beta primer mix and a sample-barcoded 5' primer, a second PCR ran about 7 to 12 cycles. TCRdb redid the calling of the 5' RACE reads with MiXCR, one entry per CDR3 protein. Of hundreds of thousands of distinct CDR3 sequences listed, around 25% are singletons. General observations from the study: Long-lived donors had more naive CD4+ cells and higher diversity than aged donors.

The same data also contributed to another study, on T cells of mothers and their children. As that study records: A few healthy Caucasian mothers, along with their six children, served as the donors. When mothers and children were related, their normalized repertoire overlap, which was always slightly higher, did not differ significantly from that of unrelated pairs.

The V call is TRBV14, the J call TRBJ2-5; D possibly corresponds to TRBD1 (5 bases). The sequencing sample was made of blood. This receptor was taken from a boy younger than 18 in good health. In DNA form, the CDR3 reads TGTGCCAGCAGCCAGCTAGGAAAGGGGCCCCAAGAGACCCAGTACTTC. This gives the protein CASSQLGKGPQETQYF.